The clone carrying this TCR beta chain was detected once. The data are from a study of blood T cell repertoires in COVID-19. Study context: From the United States, Italy and Spain came samples of acute and convalescent COVID-19. T cells, B-cell-depleted T cells, or PBMCs supplied cDNA or gDNA.

Original processing methods: By means of reference gene primer amplification, nucleated cell counts were estimated. Assay used: immunoSEQ multiplex PCR; TCRdb lists only in-frame clones, some missing. D and trimming were read from the DNA, whereas the V and J calls and clone size are those reported in that table. The repertoire has 100,000 to 150,000 clones, nearly 90% of them found once; the top ten carry 0.95% to 1.5%. The TCR was taken from a woman at least 80 years old with acute or convalescent COVID-19. The sequenced sample consisted of peripheral blood.

CDR3: CASSPGVDGYTF. The CDR3 nucleotides are TGTGCCAGCAGCCCGGGTGTAGATGGCTACACCTTC. This chain joins TRBV3-1 (or the pseudogene TRBV3-2) and TRBJ1-2; D not resolved. V was trimmed by 4 bases and J by 6 bases, leaving 9 bases between them. The CDR3 has 12 amino acids. Germline CDR1 LGHDT, CDR2 YNNKEL (reference sequence).